This TCR beta chain is drawn from a study of shared clonotypes between healthy human individuals. Looking at the study overall: The people who gave samples were a couple of women and a few men aged 18 to 49.

Overall study findings and caveats: Among donors, sharing of clonotypes was expected to be affected by sequencing depth.

With regard to this clone: Its antigen remains unidentified.

Germline V gene data show CDR1 as SGHRS and CDR2 as YFSETQ. CDR3 length: 14 residues. Trimming removed 7 bases from V and 0 bases from J; junction bases left unmatched: 6. Data came from immunoSEQ multiplex PCR; TCRdb stores just in-frame clones and leaves some out. The sample contains about 460,000 clones, around 77% of which appear only once. Sequencing was performed on PBMCs. This chain uses TRBV5-1 with TRBJ1-2, with 7 bases fitting TRBD1. The clonotype comes from a woman in her thirties or forties in good health. Some clones in this sample may be carry-over from other donors' samples. Written as DNA, the CDR3 is TGCGCCAGCGGGGGGGACAGAACTAACTATGGCTACACCTTC. Translating gives CASGGDRTNYGYTF.